A single T cell receptor (beta chain) is shown here with its context. This clonotype appeared many times. Which antigen it targets is not known. Base qualities were left out, and no much larger clone turns up one base away. cDNA was synthesized by template-switch 5'RACE using a primer carrying a 10-nucleotide random unique molecular identifier by which each TCR transcript was tagged. Every sequencing run yielded over 180 million TCR-beta sequences covering 15-18 subjects. Total RNA was extracted with the RNeasy kit. The KAPA Real-time Library Amplification kit was used to amplify TCR-beta VDJ regions with primers targeting the TCR constant region and the 5'RACE anchor. A first PCR added sample indexes and Illumina adaptors, after which a second PCR increased the library yield. After purification with Ampure beads, the TCR product of roughly 650 bp was size-selected on a 2% E-gel SizeSelection system. Before pooling, library quality was checked on a Bioanalyzer, concentration was measured with Qubit, and libraries were quantified with the Kapa Library Quantification kit. An Illumina HiSeq 2500 was used to sequence the libraries paired-end at 2 x 150 bp. To increase sequence diversity, roughly 25-31% phiX was spiked into each library pool. As for how the authors treated the data: The UMI-based MiGEC pipeline processed quality-filtered reads and removed over 85% of raw TCR sequences during error correction. IMGT germline references were used for aligning VDJ genes, and each clonotype was defined as a unique CDR3 amino acid sequence together with its V-J genes. Clonal expansion, Shannon diversity and CDR3 relatedness (CalcPairwiseDistances, ClusterSamples) were evaluated with VDJtools, and phylogenetic trees were built with CLCbio workbench. A clone was classed as expanded if it had 8 or more unique UMIs, a cutoff based on coefficient-of-variation modelling across technical triplicates. TCRdb redid the processing of the public reads, applying fastp at Q25 and MiXCR, and retained in-frame beta chains. Records with the same CDR3 protein are collapsed into one entry carrying the most frequent genes and DNA. The V and J calls follow TCRdb's processing rather than the paper's. The sample table lists 20,000 to 25,000 distinct CDR3 sequences, about 9.4% of them with a count of one. 20% to 25% of the sample lies in the top ten.

The sample is drawn from a study of neurological immune-mediated disorders (dated 2019 in TCRdb). Broadly, across the study: Peripheral blood TCR-beta repertoires from patients with HTLV-I-associated myelopathy (HAM/TSP), patients with multiple sclerosis, and healthy controls were compared in the study using UMI-based sequencing. The roughly 110 TCR-beta libraries covered PBMC samples along with longitudinal samples, technical triplicates, and paired sorted CD4+ and CD8+ T-cell subsets. The cohort comprised about 70 subjects: around 15 HAM/TSP patients, around 34 multiple sclerosis patients and around 20 healthy controls.

Summary of the overall study and its limitations: No identical CDR3 amino acid sequences were shared among expanded clones across subjects, suggesting private TCR-beta repertoires in all groups. The highest TCR clonal expansion was observed in HAM/TSP patients, whereas the lowest was observed in MS patients, even when compared with healthy controls.

For the unsorted PBMC libraries, 2 million PBMCs were stored in RNAlater at -80 degrees C until RNA extraction and were used to generate the libraries. Peripheral blood was subjected to Ficoll-Hypaque density gradient centrifugation to isolate PBMCs, which were then cryopreserved in liquid nitrogen. The CDR3 has 14 amino acids, counting the end cysteine and phenylalanine. The read is trimmed to its CDR3 DNA, 42 bases read in frame from base 1. Trimming leaves V shorter by 4 bases and J shorter by 11 bases, with the junction holding 8 bases beyond the gene matches. The sequence derives from a woman aged 60-75 years with HTLV-1-associated myelopathy (HAM/TSP). The rearrangement combines TRBV12-3 or TRBV12-4 with TRBJ1-4; TRBD1 aligns with 9 central bases. Specimen: PBMCs. The DNA sequence is given as TGTGCCAGCAGTTCACTGGGACAGGGTTTGAAACTGTTTTTT. This sequence encodes CASSSLGQGLKLFF.